Shown below are 27 T cell receptor beta chains from a single sample sequenced in a study of T cell repertoires in ileal Crohn's disease. The table came from immunoSEQ multiplex PCR; TCRdb's copy has only in-frame clones and leaves some out. The table shows about 3,800 clones, with about four fifths occurring only once. The source material was ileal tissue. The source is an adult with Crohn's disease.

The chain is built from TRBV27 and TRBJ1-6; a weak D match, TRBD1 (5 bases). V was clipped by 3 bases and J by 10 bases, with 13 bases between them. Germline V gene lookup returns CDR1 MNHEY and CDR2 SMNVEV (reference sequence). This CDR3 is built from 14 residues. The CDR3 DNA is TGTGCCAGCAGTTTCAGCAGGGATGGATCACCCCTCCACTTT. Protein sequence: CASSFSRDGSPLHF.

CDR3 region: CASSFTGTGLDSGANVLTF. The DNA for the CDR3 is TGCGCCAGCAGCTTTACCGGGACAGGACTTGACTCTGGGGCCAACGTCCTGACTTTC. The chain joins TRBV5-1 to TRBJ2-6; TRBD1 aligns across 8 bases. With 2 bases clipped from V and 0 bases from J, the junction kept 10 bases outside the gene matches. This CDR3 spans 19 amino acids. CDR1 is SGHRS and CDR2 is YFSETQ in the germline V gene.

The genes are TRBV25-1 and TRBJ1-1; TRBD1 might be the D (5 bases). The CDR3 is made up of 15 amino acids. Trimming removed 1 base from V and 0 bases from J, with 9 bases in between. Germline CDR1 and CDR2: MGHDK and SYGVNS. CDR3 DNA: TGTGCCAGCAGTGAATTCGACAGCATGAACACTGAAGCTTTCTTT. Translation gives CASSEFDSMNTEAFF.

This sequence joins TRBV19 and TRBJ2-1; D possibly corresponds to TRBD1 (5 bases). Per the germline V gene, CDR1 is LNHDA and CDR2 is SQIVND (reference sequence). This CDR3 has 14 residues. The V end was cut by 7 bases, the J end by 5 bases, with 15 bases between. CDR3 in amino acids: CASTEQVANNEQFF. The CDR3, as DNA: TGTGCCAGTACGGAACAGGTGGCCAACAATGAGCAGTTCTTC.

The J gene is TRBJ2-5, the V gene TRBV5-4; TRBD2 might be the D (6 bases). CDR3 size: 13 residues. Germline V gene data show CDR1 as SGHNT and CDR2 as YYREEE (reference sequence). Trimming removed 4 bases at V and 5 bases at J, with 12 bases between. CDR3 protein: CASSPPRGETQYF. The DNA of the CDR3 is TGTGCCAGCAGCCCCCCGCGGGGCGAGACCCAGTACTTC.

The chain joins TRBV11-2 to TRBJ2-3, with D unclear. The CDR3 extends over 14 amino acids. The V end was cut by 0 bases, the J end by 2 bases, with 6 bases between. In germline, CDR1 is SGHAT, CDR2 FQNNGV. CDR3 nucleotides: TGTGCCAGCAGCTTAGACGAGTCCACAGATACGCAGTATTTT. It translates to CASSLDESTDTQYF.

This chain links TRBV30 with TRBJ2-7; 10 nucleotides match TRBD1. Germline V gene sequence: CDR1 GTSNPN, CDR2 SVGIG (reference sequence). The CDR3 covers 17 residues. V dropped 3 bases and J dropped 3; count of bases not matched to a gene: 14. The CDR3 DNA reads TGTGCCTGGAGGAAAGGACAGGGGGTGGGCGTTGGCTACGAGCAGTACTTC. Protein sequence: CAWRKGQGVGVGYEQYF.

This clone was counted once. The chain has TRBV7-7 and TRBJ2-5, with 9 bases fitting TRBD1. The CDR3 contains 14 residues. CDR1 is SSHAT and CDR2 is FNYEAQ in the germline V gene (reference sequence). V lost 5 bases, J lost 4 bases, and 5 bases stayed unmatched. The CDR3 sequence: CASSKDRGGETQYF. The DNA of the CDR3 is TGTGCCAGCAGCAAAGACAGGGGGGGAGAGACCCAGTACTTC. Using reference TRBV7-7 and TRBJ2-5 for the parts outside the CDR3, the full variable domain is GAGVSQSPRYKVTKRGQDVTLRCDPISSHATLYWYQQALGQGPEFLTYFNYEAQPDKSGLPSDRFSAERPEGSISTLTIQRTEQRDSAMYRCASSKDRGGETQYFGPGTRLLVL.

The rearrangement joins TRBV18 to TRBJ2-7, with D possibly matching TRBD1 (6 bases). Trimming removed 3 bases at V and 8 bases at J, with 20 bases between. CDR3 length: 15 amino acids. The V gene's germline CDR1 is KGHSH and CDR2 LQKENI. CDR3 residues: CASSPGVRGNPKQYF. In nucleotides, the CDR3 is TGTGCCAGCTCACCGGGGGTCAGGGGCAACCCTAAGCAGTACTTC.

The V call is TRBV6-1, the J call TRBJ2-3; a weak D match, TRBD2 (5 bases). Between the trimmed V and J ends, which lost 8 bases and 6 bases, there was a span of 15 bases. In germline, CDR1 is MNHNS, CDR2 SASEGT. CDR3 length equals 13 residues. DNA of the CDR3: TGTGCCAGCGAAGATCCCCCGGGGGATACGCAGTATTTT. Amino acid sequence: CASEDPPGDTQYF.

The rearrangement links TRBV15 to TRBJ1-2; D is perhaps TRBD1 (5 bases). The CDR3 length is 13 residues. Per germline, CDR1 LNHNV and CDR2 YYDKDF (reference sequence). V was trimmed by 3 bases and J by 8 bases, leaving 13 bases between them. This CDR3 is CATSSQGKRGYTF. The DNA for the CDR3 is TGTGCCACCAGCAGCCAGGGTAAAAGGGGCTACACCTTC.

This rearrangement joins TRBV27 to TRBJ1-1; 8 bases line up with TRBD1. V was clipped by 4 bases and J by 1 base; unmatched bases: 5. Germline lookup yields CDR1 MNHEY and CDR2 SMNVEV (reference sequence). This CDR3 comprises 15 residues. The CDR3 DNA is TGTGCCAGCAGTTCCTGGACAGGGCAGAACACTGAAGCTTTCTTT. Translation: CASSSWTGQNTEAFF.

This rearrangement joins TRBV4-1 to TRBJ2-5; D unclear. CDR1 is MGHRA and CDR2 is YSYEKL in the germline V gene. Trimming stripped 0 bases from V and 2 bases from J, with 13 bases between. This CDR3 contains 16 residues. The CDR3 sequence is CASSQDSRKVQETQYF. Here the CDR3 DNA reads TGCGCCAGCAGCCAAGATAGCAGAAAAGTTCAAGAGACCCAGTACTTC.

The rearrangement uses TRBV19 and TRBJ2-2, with D maybe TRBD1 (5 bases). The CDR3 extends over 13 amino acids. The germline V gene encodes CDR1 LNHDA and CDR2 SQIVND (reference sequence). V lost 4 bases, J lost 7 bases, and 10 bases lay in between. This CDR3 is CASSSSGIGELFF. CDR3 coding DNA: TGTGCCAGTAGTAGTTCAGGGATCGGGGAGCTGTTTTTT.

CDR3 sequence: CASSRRGGHQEQFF. In nucleotides, the CDR3 is TGTGCCAGCAGTAGGCGGGGGGGCCATCAAGAGCAGTTCTTC. The chain joins TRBV27 to TRBJ2-1; 9 positions match TRBD2. The CDR3 has 14 residues. The J segment lost 10 bases and the V segment lost 5 bases, leaving 9 bases of the junction unmatched. Germline-derived CDR1 and CDR2 are MNHEY and SMNVEV (reference sequence).

The chain links TRBV19 to TRBJ2-1; maybe TRBD2 (6 bases). Germline-derived CDR1 and CDR2 are LNHDA and SQIVND (reference sequence). V lost 5 bases and J lost 3, with 14 bases in between. This CDR3 has 15 amino acids. CDR3 in amino acids: CASSSGTSDYNEQFF. DNA for the CDR3: TGTGCCAGTAGTTCAGGGACTTCGGACTACAATGAGCAGTTCTTC.

The genes are TRBV27 and TRBJ1-5, with a possible D match to TRBD1 (6 bases). V lost 6 bases and J 0 bases, leaving 12 bases between the germline ends. From germline, CDR1 is MNHEY and CDR2 SMNVEV (reference sequence). CDR3 size: 15 residues. CDR3 in amino acids: CASSGQGYSNQPQHF. CDR3 DNA: TGTGCCAGCAGCGGTCAGGGGTATAGCAATCAGCCCCAGCATTTT.

This clone was seen just once. V gene TRBV6-1 combines with J gene TRBJ1-5, with TRBD1 identical over 7 bases. Germline V gives CDR1 MNHNS, CDR2 SASEGT. The CDR3 is made up of 13 amino acids. Trimming at V came to 8 bases and at J to 6 bases, leaving 7 bases not matched to a gene. The CDR3 region is CASGEGAPQPQHF. Written as DNA, the CDR3 is TGTGCCAGCGGCGAGGGGGCCCCTCAGCCCCAGCATTTT.

This chain links TRBV27 with TRBJ2-1; 7 bases match TRBD1. After removal of 6 bases from V and 4 bases from J, the junction contained 9 bases not matched to a gene. CDR1 MNHEY and CDR2 SMNVEV come from the germline V gene (reference sequence). The CDR3 consists of 15 residues. The CDR3 bases are TGTGCCAGCAGGGCGGATTTACAGGGGTACAATGAGCAGTTCTTC. This sequence encodes CASRADLQGYNEQFF.

This chain links TRBV5-4 with TRBJ1-1; 8 nucleotides align to TRBD1. Trimming at V came to 4 bases and at J to 8 bases, leaving 7 bases not matched to a gene. The CDR3 runs to 13 residues. In germline, CDR1 is SGHNT, CDR2 YYREEE (reference sequence). The CDR3 sequence: CASSPDRGHEAFF. The DNA for the CDR3 is TGTGCCAGCAGCCCCGACAGGGGCCACGAAGCTTTCTTT.

The chain uses TRBV30 and TRBJ1-5; D remains unclear. The germline V gene has CDR1 GTSNPN and CDR2 SVGIG (reference sequence). This CDR3 is built from 14 residues. V gave up 2 bases and J gave up 0 bases, with 8 bases separating them. The CDR3: CAWSTGLSNQPQHF. In DNA, the CDR3 is TGTGCCTGGAGTACCGGTCTTAGCAATCAGCCCCAGCATTTT.

The chain couples TRBV28 to TRBJ1-2; TRBD1 might be the D (5 bases). The V end was cut by 4 bases, the J end by 2 bases, with 8 bases between. This CDR3 contains 13 residues. Germline lookup yields CDR1 MDHEN and CDR2 SYDVKM. This CDR3 is CASSWGRNYGYTF. The CDR3 nucleotides read TGTGCCAGCAGTTGGGGCAGGAACTATGGCTACACCTTC.

The chain links TRBV5-5 to TRBJ1-1, with D uncertain. Per the germline V gene, CDR1 is SGHKS and CDR2 is YYEKEE (reference sequence). The CDR3 has 13 amino acids. V was trimmed by 1 base and J by 1 base, leaving 5 bases between them. CDR3 sequence (DNA): TGTGCCAGCAGCTTGCCAGGGAACACTGAAGCTTTCTTT. Its translation is CASSLPGNTEAFF.

The rearrangement joins TRBV18 to TRBJ2-3, with 7 bases lining up with TRBD2. V lost 2 bases and J lost 3; bases outside the gene matches: 8. From germline, CDR1 is KGHSH and CDR2 LQKENI. The CDR3 length is 16 residues. CDR3 DNA sequence: TGTGCCAGCTCACCAGGGGGAGGGGCGATGACAGATACGCAGTATTTT. It translates to CASSPGGGAMTDTQYF. The whole variable domain, remainder taken from reference TRBV18 and TRBJ2-3, is NAGVMQNPRHLVRRRGQEARLRCSPMKGHSHVYWYRQLPEEGLKFMVYLQKENIIDESGMPKERFSAEFPKEGPSILRIQQVVRGDSAAYFCASSPGGGAMTDTQYFGPGTRLTVL.

CDR3 region: CASSRRPSGGKETQYF. The CDR3 DNA follows: TGTGCCAGCAGTCGTAGACCTAGCGGGGGAAAAGAGACCCAGTACTTC. This rearrangement joins TRBV9 to TRBJ2-5, with 10 positions matching TRBD2. This CDR3 is 16 amino acids long. Losses at the gene ends were 5 bases for V and 3 bases for J; bases not matched to a gene: 10. Per germline, CDR1 SGDLS and CDR2 YYNGEE.

This chain links TRBV20-1 with TRBJ2-7, with 7 bases fitting TRBD2. This CDR3 has 11 amino acids. Germline values: CDR1 DFQATT, CDR2 SNEGSKA (reference sequence). V shed 6 bases, J shed 7 bases, and the junction held 6 bases outside the gene matches. DNA of the CDR3: TGCAGTGCGCCACTCGGGAGGGAGCAGTACTTC. Its protein product is CSAPLGREQYF.

Concerning this clone itself: This CDR3 is also generated by other DNA sequences in the sample. The rearrangement links TRBV7-9 to TRBJ1-6; D is uncertain. This CDR3 has 12 amino acids. V was shortened by 2 bases and J by 10 bases, with 6 bases between the two germline ends. CDR1 SEHNR and CDR2 FQNEAQ come from the germline V gene (reference sequence). The CDR3 loop reads CASSLLASPLHF. As DNA, the CDR3 is TGTGCCAGCAGCTTACTGGCATCACCCCTCCACTTT.